Reported below is one TCR beta chain. Antigen unknown. The V gene lost 4 bases and the J gene lost 8 bases, with 16 bases spanning the gap. Germline CDR1 is SGDLS and CDR2 is YYNGEE. The CDR3 is 14 residues long. This entry belongs to a study of shared clonotypes between healthy human individuals. Findings and caveats of the study: Sharing across four donors was highest in naive CD4 (roughly 5%) and lowest in memory CD8 (roughly 0.4%). A reduction in generation probabilities was seen for non-shared clonotypes relative to those shared by all four donors.

Study processing details: ImmunoSEQ yielded junction-only sequences lacking quality scores, so filtering differed. The assay was immunoSEQ multiplex PCR, and TCRdb's table has in-frame clones only and misses some. V, J and clone size are those of that table, while D and trimming were read from the DNA. The table records 600,000 or so clones, 98% of them present only once. The naive CD8 fraction comprised CD45RO-negative cells positively selected for CCR7 and excluded terminally differentiated effector memory CD45RA+ cells. Donors comprised only Caucasian adults living in Nashville, Tennessee. The chain combines TRBV9 with TRBJ1-3; a possible D gene is TRBD1 (5 bases). The TCR comes from a man aged 30 to 39 in good health. Sequenced material: naive CD8+ T cells sorted from blood. The CDR3 spells CASSPRGDGDTIYF. Here the CDR3 DNA reads TGTGCCAGCAGCCCACGGGGGGATGGGGACACCATATATTTT.